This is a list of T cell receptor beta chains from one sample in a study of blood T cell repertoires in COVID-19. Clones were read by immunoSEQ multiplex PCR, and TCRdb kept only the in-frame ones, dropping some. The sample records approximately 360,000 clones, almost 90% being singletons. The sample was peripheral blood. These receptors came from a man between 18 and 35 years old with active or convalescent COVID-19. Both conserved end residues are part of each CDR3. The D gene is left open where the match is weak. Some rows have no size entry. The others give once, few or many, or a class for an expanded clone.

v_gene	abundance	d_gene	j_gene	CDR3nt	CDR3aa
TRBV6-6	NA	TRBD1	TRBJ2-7	TGTGCCAGCAGTTACGGACGCCAGGGGGCAAGTTACGAGCAGTACTTC	CASSYGRQGASYEQYF
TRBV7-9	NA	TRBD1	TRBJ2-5	TGTGCCAGCAGCCGACAGGGGGCGGGGGAGACCCAGTACTTC	CASSRQGAGETQYF
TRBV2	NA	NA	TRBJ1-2	TGTGCCAGCTTGGGGTTCCCGCCGGGGGGGCATTTTACCTTC	CASLGFPPGGHFTF
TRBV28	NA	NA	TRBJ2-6	TGTGCCAGCTCCGAGGCAGCGACTTCCTCTGGGGCCAACGTCCTGACTTTC	CASSEAATSSGANVLTF
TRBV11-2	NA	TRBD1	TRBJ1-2	TGTGCCAGCAGCCCGAGGACAGGTGGCTACACCTTC	CASSPRTGGYTF
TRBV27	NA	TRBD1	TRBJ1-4	TGTGCCAGCAGCACGTACGGGACAGGGTACGAAAAACTGTTTTTT	CASSTYGTGYEKLFF
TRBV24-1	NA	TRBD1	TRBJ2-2	TGTGCCACCAGTGACTACGGACAGGGGGATGTGTCCGGGGAGCTGTTTTTT	CATSDYGQGDVSGELFF
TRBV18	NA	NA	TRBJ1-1	TGTGCCAGCTCACCGAAGGACAGGAACACTGAAGCTTTCTTT	CASSPKDRNTEAFF
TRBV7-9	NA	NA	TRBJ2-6	TGTGCCAGCAGCTCCGGGACACCAACCTCTGGGGCCAACGTGCTGACTTTC	CASSSGTPTSGANVLTF
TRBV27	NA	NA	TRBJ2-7	TGTGCCAGCAGTTTATCGCTGAGCGGTACCTACGAGCAGTACTTC	CASSLSLSGTYEQYF
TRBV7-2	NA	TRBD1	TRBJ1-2	TGTGCCAGCAGCTTAGGACAGGGCGAAAACTATGGCTACACCTTC	CASSLGQGENYGYTF
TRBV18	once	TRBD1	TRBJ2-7	TGTGCGACTGGGGGACAGGGCAAGTACGAGCAGTACTTC	CATGGQGKYEQYF
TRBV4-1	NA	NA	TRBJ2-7	TGCGCCAGCAGCCAAGGACAGAGTTCCTCCTACGAGCAGTACTTC	CASSQGQSSSYEQYF
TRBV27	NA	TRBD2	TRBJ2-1	TGTGCCAGCAGTTGGGGCCCTCCCGGCGGGAGAGGCAACAATGAGCAGTTCTTC	CASSWGPPGGRGNNEQFF
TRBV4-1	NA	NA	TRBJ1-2	TGCGCCAGCAACTCCAAGGAGGTCACGGAAATGAAAGGCTACACCTTC	CASNSKEVTEMKGYTF
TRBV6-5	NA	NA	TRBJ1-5	TGTGCCAGCAGTTACGGGGAGAAGAATCAGCCCCAGCATTTT	CASSYGEKNQPQHF
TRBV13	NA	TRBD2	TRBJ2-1	TGTGCCAGCAGCTTTGGACTAGCTATGTATGAGCAGTTCTTC	CASSFGLAMYEQFF
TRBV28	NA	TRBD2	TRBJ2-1	TGTGCCAGCAGTTTATTTGGCGGGAGTAACAATGAGCAGTTCTTC	CASSLFGGSNNEQFF
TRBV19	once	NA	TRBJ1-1	TGTGCCAGTAGTTTACGGGCGGGTATCTCTGAAGCTTTCTTT	CASSLRAGISEAFF
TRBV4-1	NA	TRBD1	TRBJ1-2	TGCGCCAGCAGCCAACCAGGGACAGAGGGGTTCTACACCTTC	CASSQPGTEGFYTF
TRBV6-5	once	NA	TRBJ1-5	TGTGCTAGCAGTTCTCCAGGCCCGAATCAGCCCCAGCATTTT	CASSSPGPNQPQHF
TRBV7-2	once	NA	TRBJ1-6	TGTGCCAGCAGACTAAGTAGCCAGGGGCGGTGGAATTCACCCCTCCACTTT	CASRLSSQGRWNSPLHF
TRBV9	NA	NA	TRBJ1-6	TGTGCCAGCAGCGTAGGCCCGGGGGATAATTCACCCCTCCACTTT	CASSVGPGDNSPLHF
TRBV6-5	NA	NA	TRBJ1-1	TGTGCCACCCGAGTAGTTGGGAACACTGAAGCTTTCTTT	CATRVVGNTEAFF
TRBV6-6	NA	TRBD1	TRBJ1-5	TGTGCCAGCAGTCCCCGACAGGGGGTTCGGAGCAATCAGCCCCAGCATTTT	CASSPRQGVRSNQPQHF
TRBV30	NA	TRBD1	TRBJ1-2	TGTGCCTGGGCGACAGGGGGCGGCGGATTTCGGGACTATGGCTACACCTTC	CAWATGGGGFRDYGYTF
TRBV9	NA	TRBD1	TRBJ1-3	TGTGCCAGCAGCGTAGCGGGGACAGGGGGATACTCTGGAAACACCATATATTTT	CASSVAGTGGYSGNTIYF
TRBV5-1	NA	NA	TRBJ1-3	TGCGCCAGCAGCCCTACAGACTCTGGAAACACCATATATTTT	CASSPTDSGNTIYF